The 10 T cell receptor beta chains reported below all come from one sample, sequenced in a study of control samples from healthy donors and cancer patients. Sequencing was performed with immunoSEQ multiplex PCR; in TCRdb, only in-frame clones are kept and a portion is missing. The table shows roughly 130,000 clones, with approximately 94% occurring only once. Sequences were obtained from blood. The receptors come from a man aged 25 to 45 in good health.

V and J are TRBV28 and TRBJ2-7, with TRBD1 matching over 8 bases. The V gene's germline CDR1 is MDHEN and CDR2 SYDVKM. This CDR3 has 14 amino acids. The V gene end was trimmed by 4 bases and the J gene end by 2 bases; junction bases not matched to a gene: 4. The CDR3 nucleotides read TGTGCCAGCAGTTCGGGACAGGCAGCCTACGAGCAGTACTTC. The encoded protein is CASSSGQAAYEQYF.

This chain connects TRBV11-2 to TRBJ1-6; unclear D gene. This CDR3 region has 13 residues. Germline V gene sequence: CDR1 SGHAT, CDR2 FQNNGV. V was clipped by 3 bases and J by 5 bases, with 5 bases between them. CDR3 residues: CASSLLDNSPLHF. CDR3 DNA: TGTGCCAGCAGCTTGCTCGATAATTCACCCCTCCACTTT.

The CDR3 DNA reads as TGTGCCAGCAGCTTATCCCGAACGACTGACTGGCCCGGGGAGCTGTTTTTT. This codes for CASSLSRTTDWPGELFF. V gene TRBV7-3 combines with J gene TRBJ2-2, with D uncertain. Per the germline V gene, CDR1 is SGHTA and CDR2 is FQGTGA. The CDR3 covers 17 residues. V shed 2 bases and J shed 6 bases, with 19 bases lying between them.

V is TRBV7-6 and J is TRBJ2-1, with D maybe TRBD1 (6 bases). Germline V gene lookup returns CDR1 SGHVS and CDR2 FNYEAQ. The CDR3 consists of 16 residues. Trimming took off 3 bases at V and 8 bases at J, with 20 bases between the two ends. The CDR3 DNA reads as TGTGCCAGCAGCTTGGGGCCACAGGGTTATGAGTATGAGCAGTTCTTC. Translating gives CASSLGPQGYEYEQFF.

The J gene is TRBJ1-3, the V gene TRBV5-6; TRBD1 matches 10 bases. This CDR3 has 16 amino acids. CDR1 is SGHDT and CDR2 is YYEEEE in the germline V gene. Trimming removed 4 bases from V and 4 bases from J; junction bases left unmatched: 8. The CDR3 sequence is CASSPGQGISGNTIYF. CDR3 sequence (DNA): TGTGCCAGCAGCCCGGGACAGGGGATCTCCGGAAACACCATATATTTT.

J is TRBJ1-1 and V is TRBV6-5; D not resolved. The CDR3 length is 13 residues. The V end lost 3 bases, the J end lost 5 bases, and 10 bases lay between the germline ends. Germline assignment: CDR1 MNHEY and CDR2 SVGAGI. CDR3 DNA sequence: TGTGCCAGCAGTTATGAGGTGGGGACTGAAGCTTTCTTT. Protein: CASSYEVGTEAFF.

This clone occurred once. The chain recombines TRBV6-2 or TRBV6-3 with TRBJ2-3; D is ambiguous. This CDR3 contains 15 residues. V gave up 0 bases and J gave up 0 bases, with 7 bases separating them. Per the germline V gene, CDR1 is MNHEY and CDR2 is SVGEGT. CDR3 bases: TGTGCCAGCAGTTACTCACGGTTTAGCACAGATACGCAGTATTTT. Its protein product is CASSYSRFSTDTQYF.

This chain uses TRBV13 with TRBJ2-7; 9 bases are a match to TRBD1. Germline V CDR1 and CDR2: PRHDT, FYEKMQ (reference sequence). Trimming took 5 bases from V and 4 from J; bases not matched to a gene: 12. The CDR3 length is 16 residues. The CDR3 region is CASSGSLRDRVYEQYF. CDR3 coding DNA: TGTGCCAGCAGCGGATCCCTGAGGGACAGGGTGTACGAGCAGTACTTC.

The chain links TRBV4-1 to TRBJ1-2; D not certain. This CDR3 has 13 amino acids. The germline gives CDR1 MGHRA, CDR2 YSYEKL. The V end was cut by 4 bases, the J end by 8 bases, with 14 bases between. This CDR3 reads CASSPLVKGGYTF. CDR3 coding DNA: TGCGCCAGCAGCCCCCTGGTAAAAGGCGGCTACACCTTC.

The CDR3 protein is CAWRTGERTYNSPLHF. The CDR3 DNA reads TGTGCCTGGAGAACAGGGGAGAGAACCTATAATTCACCCCTCCACTTT. This sequence joins TRBV30 and TRBJ1-6, with 7 positions matching TRBD1. The germline gives CDR1 GTSNPN, CDR2 SVGIG (reference sequence). This CDR3 comprises 16 residues. Losses at the gene ends were 3 bases for V and 2 bases for J; bases not matched to a gene: 7.